This T cell receptor (beta chain) was documented in a study of cytomegalovirus exposure and HLA in healthy donors (dated 2017 in TCRdb). About the investigation overall: A later analysis indicated that the 95 to 150 validation repertoires were generated on the platform also employed for the 720 or so repertoires of the first cohort. The study aimed to test whether cataloging public T cell receptors could reveal signatures of past pathogen exposure. Besides the first cohort of approximately 670 subjects, a separate validation cohort made up of 120 or so different subjects was used. High-throughput TCR immunosequencing, statistical association of individual TCRs with disease status, and machine learning were combined to predict cytomegalovirus infection status. General findings and caveats noted by the study authors: Of the cluster scores, approximately 95% were above 0 in a later analysis, which found that TCRs clustered in the first cohort also tended to co-occur in the 130 or so validation repertoires. The authors suggested that the approach could potentially be extended to other disease states and immunological phenotypes. In vitro tests confirmed that a few of the cytomegalovirus-associated TCR beta chains recognize cytomegalovirus antigens. In the study, some 160 TCR beta chains were listed as associated with cytomegalovirus. The validation cohort had no HLA typing available for a later analysis, so co-occurrence within that cohort was assessed over all 130 or so repertoires. While some public TCRs were present in many individuals, most TCR sequences turned up only very rarely across donors. Cytomegalovirus status was reported to be diagnosed by the classifier with high specificity and sensitivity in both the original and validation cohorts.

The library was made by the immunoSEQ multiplex PCR assay. In the paper's pipeline: A statistical classification framework was built to diagnose cytomegalovirus status from the catalog of TCR beta chain sequences. Here the immuneACCESS table is served through TCRdb, limited to in-frame sequences with V and J called. Missing clones are a known gap in these copies; in checked studies unresolved V genes cover under half, and the rest lacks a known reason. V, J and clone size were drawn from that table, and D and trimming were deduced from the DNA. The sample has about 160,000 clones on record, approximately 87% of them singletons. The top ten clonotypes cover roughly 5.7% of the sample. Details on this clone: The clone's antigen remains unknown. No base quality information exists; no much larger clone differs at one position.

Germline trimming amounts to 5 bases on V and 6 bases on J, with 9 as the count of junction bases outside the gene matches. From the cysteine through the phenylalanine, the CDR3 covers 15 amino acids. Only the CDR3 portion is preserved as DNA: 45 bases, with reading frame beginning at the first base. From a lookup of the germline V gene (reference sequence), CDR1 and CDR2 are LNHDA and SQIVND. The donors belonged to the validation cohort of around 120 subjects, which was separate from the approximately 700-subject first cohort. Material for sequencing was PBMCs. The V and J segments used are TRBV19 and TRBJ1-5; 8 of the junction bases match TRBD1. The TCR originated in a woman in her 30s in good health and CMV-seronegative. For the CDR3, the sequence is CASSDTGTGSQPQHF. In nucleotide form, the sequence is TGTGCCAGTAGTGATACCGGGACAGGTAGTCAGCCCCAGCATTTT.